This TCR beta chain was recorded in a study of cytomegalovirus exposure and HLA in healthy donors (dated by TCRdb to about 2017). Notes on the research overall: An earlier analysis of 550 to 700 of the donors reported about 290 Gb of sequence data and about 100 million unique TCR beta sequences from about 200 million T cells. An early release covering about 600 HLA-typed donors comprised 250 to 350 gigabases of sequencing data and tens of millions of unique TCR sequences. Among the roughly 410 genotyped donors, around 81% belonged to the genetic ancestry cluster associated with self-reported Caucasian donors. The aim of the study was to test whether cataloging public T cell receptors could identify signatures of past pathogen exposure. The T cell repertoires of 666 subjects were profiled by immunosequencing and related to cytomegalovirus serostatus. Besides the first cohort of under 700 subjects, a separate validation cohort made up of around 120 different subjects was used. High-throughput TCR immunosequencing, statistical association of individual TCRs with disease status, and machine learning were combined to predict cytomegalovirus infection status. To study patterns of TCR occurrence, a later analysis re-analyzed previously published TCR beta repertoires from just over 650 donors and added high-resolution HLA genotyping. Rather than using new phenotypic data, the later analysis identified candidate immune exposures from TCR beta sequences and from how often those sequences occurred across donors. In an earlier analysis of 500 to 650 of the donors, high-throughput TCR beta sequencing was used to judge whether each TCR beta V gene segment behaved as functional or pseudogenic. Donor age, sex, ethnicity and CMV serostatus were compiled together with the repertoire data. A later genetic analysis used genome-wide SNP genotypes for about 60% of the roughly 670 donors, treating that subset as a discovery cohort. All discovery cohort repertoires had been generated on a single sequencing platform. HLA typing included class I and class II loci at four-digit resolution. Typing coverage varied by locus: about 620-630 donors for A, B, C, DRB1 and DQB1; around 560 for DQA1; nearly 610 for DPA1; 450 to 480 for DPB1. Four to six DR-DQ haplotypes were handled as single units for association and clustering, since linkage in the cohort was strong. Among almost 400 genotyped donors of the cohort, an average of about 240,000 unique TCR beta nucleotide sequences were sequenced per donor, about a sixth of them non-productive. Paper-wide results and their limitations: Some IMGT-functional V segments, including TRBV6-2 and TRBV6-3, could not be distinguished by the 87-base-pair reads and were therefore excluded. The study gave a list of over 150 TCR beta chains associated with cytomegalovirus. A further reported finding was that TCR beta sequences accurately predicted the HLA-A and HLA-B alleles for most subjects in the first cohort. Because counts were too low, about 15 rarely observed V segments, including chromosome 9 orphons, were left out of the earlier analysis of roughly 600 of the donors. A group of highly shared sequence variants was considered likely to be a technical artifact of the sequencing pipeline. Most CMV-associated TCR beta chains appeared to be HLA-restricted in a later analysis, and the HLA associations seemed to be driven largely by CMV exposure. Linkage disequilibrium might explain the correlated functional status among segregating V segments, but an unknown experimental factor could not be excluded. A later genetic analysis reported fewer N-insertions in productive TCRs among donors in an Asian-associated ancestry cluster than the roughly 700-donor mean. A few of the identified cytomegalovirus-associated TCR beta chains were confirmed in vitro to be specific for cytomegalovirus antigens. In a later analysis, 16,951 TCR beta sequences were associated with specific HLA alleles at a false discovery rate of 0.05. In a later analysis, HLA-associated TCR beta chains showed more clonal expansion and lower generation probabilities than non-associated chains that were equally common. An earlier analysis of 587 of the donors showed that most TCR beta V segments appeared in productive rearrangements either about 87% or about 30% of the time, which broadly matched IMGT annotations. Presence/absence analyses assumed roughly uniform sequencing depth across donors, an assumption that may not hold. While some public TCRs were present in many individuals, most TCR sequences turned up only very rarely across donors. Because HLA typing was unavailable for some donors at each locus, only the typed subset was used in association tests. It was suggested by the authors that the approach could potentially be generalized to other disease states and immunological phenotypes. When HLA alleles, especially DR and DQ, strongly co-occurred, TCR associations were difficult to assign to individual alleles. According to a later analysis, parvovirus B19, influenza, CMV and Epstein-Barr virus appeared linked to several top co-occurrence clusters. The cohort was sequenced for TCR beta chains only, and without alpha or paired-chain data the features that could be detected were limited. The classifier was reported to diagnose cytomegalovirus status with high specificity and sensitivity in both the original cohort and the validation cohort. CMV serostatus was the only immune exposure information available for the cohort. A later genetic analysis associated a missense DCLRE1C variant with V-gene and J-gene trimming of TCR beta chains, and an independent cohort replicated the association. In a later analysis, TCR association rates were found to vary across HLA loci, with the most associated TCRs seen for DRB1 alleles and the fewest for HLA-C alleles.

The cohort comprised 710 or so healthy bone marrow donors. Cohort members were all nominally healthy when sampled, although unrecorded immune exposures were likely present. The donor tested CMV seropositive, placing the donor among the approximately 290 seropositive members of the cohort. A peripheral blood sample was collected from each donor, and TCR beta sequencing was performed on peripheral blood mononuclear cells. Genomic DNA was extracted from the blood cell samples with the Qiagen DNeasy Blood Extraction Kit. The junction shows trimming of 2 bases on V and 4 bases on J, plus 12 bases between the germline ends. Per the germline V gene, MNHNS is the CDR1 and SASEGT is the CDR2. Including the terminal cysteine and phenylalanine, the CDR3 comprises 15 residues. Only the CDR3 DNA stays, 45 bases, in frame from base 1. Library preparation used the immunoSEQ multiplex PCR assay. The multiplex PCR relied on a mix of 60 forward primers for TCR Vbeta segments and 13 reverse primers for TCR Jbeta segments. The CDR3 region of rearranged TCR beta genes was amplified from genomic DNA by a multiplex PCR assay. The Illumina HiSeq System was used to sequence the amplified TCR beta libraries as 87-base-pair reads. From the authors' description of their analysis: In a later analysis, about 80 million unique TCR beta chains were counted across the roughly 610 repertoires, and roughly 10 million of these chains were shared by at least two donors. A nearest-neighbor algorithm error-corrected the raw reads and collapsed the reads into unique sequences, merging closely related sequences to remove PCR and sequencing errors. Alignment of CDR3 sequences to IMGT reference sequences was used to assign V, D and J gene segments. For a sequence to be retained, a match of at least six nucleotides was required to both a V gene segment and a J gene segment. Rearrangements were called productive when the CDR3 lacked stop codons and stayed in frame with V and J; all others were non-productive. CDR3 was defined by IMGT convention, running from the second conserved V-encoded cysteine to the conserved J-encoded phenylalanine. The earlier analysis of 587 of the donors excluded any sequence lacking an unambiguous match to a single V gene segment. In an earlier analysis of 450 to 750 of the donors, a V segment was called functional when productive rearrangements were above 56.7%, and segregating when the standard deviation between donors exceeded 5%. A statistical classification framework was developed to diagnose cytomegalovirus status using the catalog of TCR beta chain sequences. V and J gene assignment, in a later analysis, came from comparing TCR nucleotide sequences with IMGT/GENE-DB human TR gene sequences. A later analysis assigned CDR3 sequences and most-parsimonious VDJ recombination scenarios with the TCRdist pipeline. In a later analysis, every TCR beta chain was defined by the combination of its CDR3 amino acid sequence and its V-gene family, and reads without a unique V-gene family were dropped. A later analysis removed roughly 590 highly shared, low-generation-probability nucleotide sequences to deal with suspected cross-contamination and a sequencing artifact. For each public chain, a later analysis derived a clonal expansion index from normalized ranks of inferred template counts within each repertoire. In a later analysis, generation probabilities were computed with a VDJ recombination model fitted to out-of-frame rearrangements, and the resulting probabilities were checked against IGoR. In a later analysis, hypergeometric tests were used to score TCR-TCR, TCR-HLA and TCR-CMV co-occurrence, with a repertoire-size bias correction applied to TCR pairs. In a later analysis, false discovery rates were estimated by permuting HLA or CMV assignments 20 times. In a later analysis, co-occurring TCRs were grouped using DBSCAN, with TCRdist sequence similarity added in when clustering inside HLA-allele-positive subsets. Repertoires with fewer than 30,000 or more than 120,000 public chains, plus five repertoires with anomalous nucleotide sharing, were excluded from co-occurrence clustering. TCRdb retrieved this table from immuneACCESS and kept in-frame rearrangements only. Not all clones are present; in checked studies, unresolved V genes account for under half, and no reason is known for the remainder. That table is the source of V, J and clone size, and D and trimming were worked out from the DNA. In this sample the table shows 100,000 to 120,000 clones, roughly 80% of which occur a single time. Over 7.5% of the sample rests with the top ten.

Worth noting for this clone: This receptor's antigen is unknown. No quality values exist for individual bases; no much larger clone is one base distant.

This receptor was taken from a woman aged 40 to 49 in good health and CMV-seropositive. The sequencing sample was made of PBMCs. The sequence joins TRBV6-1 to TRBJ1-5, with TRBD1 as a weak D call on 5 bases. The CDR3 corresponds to CASSEISGGNQPQHF. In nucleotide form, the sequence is TGTGCCAGCAGTGAAATTTCGGGGGGGAATCAGCCCCAGCATTTT.